This T cell receptor (beta chain) was captured by sequencing in a study of vaccination effects on CD4 cells after COVID-19. Study-level information: Samples came 142 and 148 days after COVID-19 diagnosis, before vaccination. Overall study findings and caveats: Sampling in the study covered few convalescent patients and included no early post-infection timepoints.

The ViraFEST assay expanded antigen-specific CD4+ T cells with viral peptide pools before sequencing. Isolation of CD4+ T cells took place after 10 to 11 days of culture. Confirmation by PCR established that the person had SARS-CoV-2 infection between March and December 2020. It was on days 3 and 7 that half the medium was replaced with IL-2 medium. TCRdb keeps only in-frame clones here, not all; method: immunoSEQ multiplex PCR. The data contain nearly 45,000 clones, roughly four fifths of them singletons. As regards this clone: Its matching antigen is unknown.

The germline V and J ends were trimmed by 5 bases and 0 bases, with 12 bases remaining between them. The CDR3 runs 15 residues. Germline V gives CDR1 SGHTA, CDR2 FQGTGA. The receptor was isolated from a human donor who had a prior SARS-CoV-2 infection. Here the sequenced sample was CD4+ T cells from PBMCs cultured with a peptide pool, taken before COVID-19 vaccination. The chain uses TRBV7-3 and TRBJ2-3; D uncertain. The CDR3 region is CASSPDPGSTDTQYF. For the CDR3, the DNA is TGTGCCAGCAGCCCCGATCCCGGAAGCACAGATACGCAGTATTTT.